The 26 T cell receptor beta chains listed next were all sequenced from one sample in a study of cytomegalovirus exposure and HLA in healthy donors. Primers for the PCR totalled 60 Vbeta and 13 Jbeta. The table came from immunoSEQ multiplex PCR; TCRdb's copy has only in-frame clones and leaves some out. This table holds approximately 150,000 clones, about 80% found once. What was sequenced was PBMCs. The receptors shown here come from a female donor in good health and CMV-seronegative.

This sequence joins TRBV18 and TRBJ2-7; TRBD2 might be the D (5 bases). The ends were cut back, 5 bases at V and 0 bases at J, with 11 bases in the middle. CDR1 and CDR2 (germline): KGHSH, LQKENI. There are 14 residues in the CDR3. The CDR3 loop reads CASSRGMSSYEQYF. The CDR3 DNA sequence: TGTGCCAGCTCAAGAGGGATGAGCTCCTACGAGCAGTACTTC.

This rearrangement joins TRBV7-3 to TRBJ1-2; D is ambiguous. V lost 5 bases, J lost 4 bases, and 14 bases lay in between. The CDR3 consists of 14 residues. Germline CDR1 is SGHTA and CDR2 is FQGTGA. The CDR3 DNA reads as TGTGCCAGCAGCGACACCCGGTTTAGCTATGGCTACACCTTC. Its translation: CASSDTRFSYGYTF.

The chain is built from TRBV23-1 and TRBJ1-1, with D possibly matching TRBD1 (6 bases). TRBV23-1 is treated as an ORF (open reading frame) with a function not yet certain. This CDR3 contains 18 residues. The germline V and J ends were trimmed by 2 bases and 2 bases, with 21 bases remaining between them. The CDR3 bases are TGCGCCAGCAGTCAAAAGCCACGTACAGGGCAATTTAACACTGAAGCTTTCTTT. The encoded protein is CASSQKPRTGQFNTEAFF.

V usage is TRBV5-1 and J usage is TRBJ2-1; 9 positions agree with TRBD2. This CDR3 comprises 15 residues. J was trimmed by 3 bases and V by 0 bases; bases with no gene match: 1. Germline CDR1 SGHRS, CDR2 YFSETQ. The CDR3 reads CASSLVTSGYNEQFF. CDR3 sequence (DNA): TGCGCCAGCAGCTTGGTGACTAGCGGCTACAATGAGCAGTTCTTC.

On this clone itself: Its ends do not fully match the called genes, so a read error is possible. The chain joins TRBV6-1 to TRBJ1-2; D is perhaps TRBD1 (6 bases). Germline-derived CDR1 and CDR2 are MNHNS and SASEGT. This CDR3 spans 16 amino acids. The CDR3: CASNEGGGGWIRGYTF. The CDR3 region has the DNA TGTGCCAGCAATGAAGGGGGGGGCGGCTGGATCAGGGGCTACACCTTC.

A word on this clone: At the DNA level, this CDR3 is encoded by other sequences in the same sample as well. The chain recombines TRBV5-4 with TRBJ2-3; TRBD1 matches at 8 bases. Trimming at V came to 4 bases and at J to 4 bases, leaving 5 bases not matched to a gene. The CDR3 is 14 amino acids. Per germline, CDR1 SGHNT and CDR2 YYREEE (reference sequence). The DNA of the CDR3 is TGTGCCAGCAGCCCTGGACAGGGAGCAGATACGCAGTATTTT. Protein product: CASSPGQGADTQYF.

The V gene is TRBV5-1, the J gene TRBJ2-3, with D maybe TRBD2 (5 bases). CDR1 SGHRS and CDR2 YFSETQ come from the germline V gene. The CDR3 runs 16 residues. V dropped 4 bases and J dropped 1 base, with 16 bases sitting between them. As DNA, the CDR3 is TGCGCCAGCAGCCCCAGGAGGCCCCTAGGCACAGATACGCAGTATTTT. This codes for CASSPRRPLGTDTQYF.

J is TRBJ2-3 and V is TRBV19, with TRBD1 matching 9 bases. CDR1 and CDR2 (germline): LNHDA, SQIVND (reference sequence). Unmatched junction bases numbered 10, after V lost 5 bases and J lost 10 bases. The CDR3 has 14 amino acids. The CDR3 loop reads CASSLDRGVRAQYF. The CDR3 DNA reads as TGTGCCAGTAGTCTCGACAGGGGGGTTCGGGCGCAGTATTTT.

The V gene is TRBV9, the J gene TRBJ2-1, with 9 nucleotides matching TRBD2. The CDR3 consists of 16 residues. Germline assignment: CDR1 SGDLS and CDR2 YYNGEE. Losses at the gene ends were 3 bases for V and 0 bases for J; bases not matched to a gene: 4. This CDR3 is CASSDSGSVSYNEQFF. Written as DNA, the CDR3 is TGTGCCAGCAGCGATAGCGGGAGTGTCTCCTACAATGAGCAGTTCTTC.

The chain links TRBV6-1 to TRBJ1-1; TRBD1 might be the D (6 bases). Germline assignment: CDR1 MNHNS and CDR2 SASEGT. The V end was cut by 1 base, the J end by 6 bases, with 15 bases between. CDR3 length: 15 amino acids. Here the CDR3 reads CASSEGGQIWAEAFF. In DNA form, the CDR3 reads TGTGCCAGCAGTGAAGGAGGACAGATCTGGGCTGAAGCTTTCTTT.

The CDR3 region is CASSATGSRGGNEQFF. The CDR3 nucleotides read TGTGCCAGCAGCGCAACCGGGAGCCGAGGAGGCAATGAGCAGTTCTTC. The chain carries TRBV9 and TRBJ2-1; TRBD2 might be the D (6 bases). Germline V lookup: CDR1 SGDLS, CDR2 YYNGEE. This CDR3 is 16 amino acids long. V was clipped by 3 bases and J by 6 bases, with 19 bases between them. Full variable domain (missing parts from reference TRBV9 and TRBJ2-1): DSGVTQTPKHLITATGQRVTLRCSPRSGDLSVYWYQQSLDQGLQFLIQYYNGEERAKGNILERFSAQQFPDLHSELNLSSLELGDSALYFCASSATGSRGGNEQFFGPGTRLTVL.

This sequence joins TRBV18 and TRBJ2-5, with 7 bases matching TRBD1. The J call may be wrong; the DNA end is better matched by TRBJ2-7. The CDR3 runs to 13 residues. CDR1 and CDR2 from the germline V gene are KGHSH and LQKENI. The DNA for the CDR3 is TGTGCCAGCTCACCAGGGACAGCGTACGAGCAGTACTTC. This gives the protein CASSPGTAYEQYF.

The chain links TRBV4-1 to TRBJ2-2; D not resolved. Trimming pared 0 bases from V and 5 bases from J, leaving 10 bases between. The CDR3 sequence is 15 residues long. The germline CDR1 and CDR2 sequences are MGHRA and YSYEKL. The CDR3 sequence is CASSQDLASTGELFF. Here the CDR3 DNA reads TGCGCCAGCAGCCAAGATCTTGCGTCTACCGGGGAGCTGTTTTTT.

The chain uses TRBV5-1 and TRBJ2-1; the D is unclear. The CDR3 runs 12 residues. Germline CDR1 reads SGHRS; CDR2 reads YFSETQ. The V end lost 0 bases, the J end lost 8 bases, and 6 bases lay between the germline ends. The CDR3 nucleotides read TGCGCCAGCAGCTTGGCCGGGTATGAGCAGTTCTTC. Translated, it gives CASSLAGYEQFF.

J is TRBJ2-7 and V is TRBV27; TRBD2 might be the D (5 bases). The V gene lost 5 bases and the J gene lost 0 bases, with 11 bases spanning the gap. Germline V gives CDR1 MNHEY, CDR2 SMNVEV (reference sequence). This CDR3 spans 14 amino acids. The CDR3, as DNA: TGTGCCAGCAGTCCCAGCGGACCCTCCTACGAGCAGTACTTC. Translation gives CASSPSGPSYEQYF.

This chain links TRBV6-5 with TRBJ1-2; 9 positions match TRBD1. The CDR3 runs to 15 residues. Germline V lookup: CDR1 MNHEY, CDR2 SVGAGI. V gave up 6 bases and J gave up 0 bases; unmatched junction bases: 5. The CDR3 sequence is CASRRDRVPNYGYTF. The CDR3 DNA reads TGTGCCAGCAGGCGGGACAGGGTCCCTAACTATGGCTACACCTTC.

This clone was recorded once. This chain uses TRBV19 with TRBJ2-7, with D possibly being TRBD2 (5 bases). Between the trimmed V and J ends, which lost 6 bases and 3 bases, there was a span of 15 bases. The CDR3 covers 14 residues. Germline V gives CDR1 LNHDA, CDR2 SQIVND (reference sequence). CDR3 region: CASSPSRAFYEQYF. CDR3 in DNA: TGTGCCAGTAGCCCTAGCCGGGCCTTCTACGAGCAGTACTTC. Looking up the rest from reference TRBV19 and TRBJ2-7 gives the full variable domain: DGGITQSPKYLFRKEGQNVTLSCEQNLNHDAMYWYRQDPGQGLRLIYYSQIVNDFQKGDIAEGYSVSREKKESFPLTVTSAQKNPTAFYLCASSPSRAFYEQYFGPGTRLTVT.

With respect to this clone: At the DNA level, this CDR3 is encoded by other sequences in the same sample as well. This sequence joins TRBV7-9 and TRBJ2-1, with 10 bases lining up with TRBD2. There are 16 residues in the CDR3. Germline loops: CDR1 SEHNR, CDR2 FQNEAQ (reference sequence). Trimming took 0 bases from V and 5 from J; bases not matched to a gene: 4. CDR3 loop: CASSLALAGVDNEQFF. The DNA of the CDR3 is TGTGCCAGCAGCTTAGCGCTAGCGGGAGTCGACAATGAGCAGTTCTTC.

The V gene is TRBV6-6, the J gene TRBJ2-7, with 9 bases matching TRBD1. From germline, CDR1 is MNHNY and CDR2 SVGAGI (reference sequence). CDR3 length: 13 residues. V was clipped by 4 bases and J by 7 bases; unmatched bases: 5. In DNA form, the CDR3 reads TGTGCCAGCAGTTTACAGGGGGCATGGGAGCAGTACTTC. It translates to CASSLQGAWEQYF.

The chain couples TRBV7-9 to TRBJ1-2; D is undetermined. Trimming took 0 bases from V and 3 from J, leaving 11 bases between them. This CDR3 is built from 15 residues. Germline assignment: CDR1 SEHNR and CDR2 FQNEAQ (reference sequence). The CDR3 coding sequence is TGTGCCAGCAGCTTAGCGGAGGGAGTAGACTATGGCTACACCTTC. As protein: CASSLAEGVDYGYTF.

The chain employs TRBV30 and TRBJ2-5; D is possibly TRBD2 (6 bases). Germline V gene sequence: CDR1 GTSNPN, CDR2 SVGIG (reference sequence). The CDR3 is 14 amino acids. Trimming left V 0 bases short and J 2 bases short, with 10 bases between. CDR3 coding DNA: TGTGCCTGGAGTGTTGCTAGCGCTCAAGAGACCCAGTACTTC. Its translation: CAWSVASAQETQYF.

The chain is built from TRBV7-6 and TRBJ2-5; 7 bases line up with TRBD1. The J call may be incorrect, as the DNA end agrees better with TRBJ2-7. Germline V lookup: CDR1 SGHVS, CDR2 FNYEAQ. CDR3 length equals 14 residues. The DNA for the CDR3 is TGTGCCAGCAGCTTTGGGGACAGCTCCTACGAGCAGTACTTC. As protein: CASSFGDSSYEQYF.

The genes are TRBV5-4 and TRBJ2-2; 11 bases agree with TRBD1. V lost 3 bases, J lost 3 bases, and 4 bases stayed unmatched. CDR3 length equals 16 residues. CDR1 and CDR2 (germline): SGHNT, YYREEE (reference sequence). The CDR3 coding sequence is TGTGCCAGCAGCTCCGGACAGGGGGCTGACACCGGGGAGCTGTTTTTT. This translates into CASSSGQGADTGELFF.

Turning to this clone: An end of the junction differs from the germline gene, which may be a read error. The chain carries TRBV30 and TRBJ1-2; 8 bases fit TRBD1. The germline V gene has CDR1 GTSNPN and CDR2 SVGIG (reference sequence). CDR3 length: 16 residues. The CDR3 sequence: CAWSGRPGGGNYGYPF. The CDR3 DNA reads TGTGCCTGGAGTGGTCGCCCAGGGGGCGGTAACTATGGCTACCCCTTC.

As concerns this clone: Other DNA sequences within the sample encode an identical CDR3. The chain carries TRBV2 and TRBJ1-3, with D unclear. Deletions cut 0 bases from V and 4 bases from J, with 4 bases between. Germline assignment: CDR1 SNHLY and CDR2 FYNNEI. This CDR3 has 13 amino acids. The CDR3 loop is CASSEARGNTIYF. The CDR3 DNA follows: TGTGCCAGCAGTGAAGCACGGGGAAACACCATATATTTT. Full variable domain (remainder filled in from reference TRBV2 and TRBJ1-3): EPEVTQTPSHQVTQMGQEVILRCVPISNHLYFYWYRQILGQKVEFLVSFYNNEISEKSEIFDDQFSVERPDGSNFTLKIRSTKLEDSAMYFCASSEARGNTIYFGEGSWLTVV.

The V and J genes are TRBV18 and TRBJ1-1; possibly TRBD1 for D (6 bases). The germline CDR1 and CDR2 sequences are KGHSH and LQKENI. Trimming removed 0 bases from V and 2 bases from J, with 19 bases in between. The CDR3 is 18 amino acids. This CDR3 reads CASSPPQTGLGDNTEAFF. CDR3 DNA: TGTGCCAGCTCACCACCTCAGACAGGATTAGGCGATAACACTGAAGCTTTCTTT. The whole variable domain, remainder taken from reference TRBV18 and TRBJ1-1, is NAGVMQNPRHLVRRRGQEARLRCSPMKGHSHVYWYRQLPEEGLKFMVYLQKENIIDESGMPKERFSAEFPKEGPSILRIQQVVRGDSAAYFCASSPPQTGLGDNTEAFFGQGTRLTVV.